A selection of T cell receptor beta chains follows, all from one sample in a study of T cells in localized non-small cell lung cancer. Data came from immunoSEQ multiplex PCR; TCRdb stores just in-frame clones and leaves some out. The sample has about 78,000 clones, 84% seen once. The sequencing used peripheral blood, collected before any cancer treatment. All receptors derive from a man aged 40 to 69 with stage I lung adenocarcinoma. Each CDR3 is given with its conserved first and last residue. The D gene is left open where the match is weak. A row's size may be missing; if present it is once, few, many or a size class.

V gene	clone size	D gene	J gene	CDR3 length	CDR3 DNA	CDR3 protein
TRBV6-5	once	-	TRBJ2-1	13	TGTGCCAGCAGTTTCGGAGTGGGGAATGAGCAGTTCTTC	CASSFGVGNEQFF
TRBV19	-	-	TRBJ2-1	13	TGTGCCAGTAGTCCTAACCGTTACAATGAGCAGTTCTTC	CASSPNRYNEQFF
TRBV2	-	TRBD2	TRBJ2-7	18	TGTGCCAGCAGTGATTGGGGTAGCGGGACAAGGAGCTCCTACGAGCAGTACTTC	CASSDWGSGTRSSYEQYF
TRBV9	few	-	TRBJ1-2	15	TGTGCCAGCAGCCCCGACAGCCGCACCCTTAGGGGCTACACCTTC	CASSPDSRTLRGYTF
TRBV4-1	-	-	TRBJ2-5	14	TGCGCCAGCAGCCAATACCTGGGACTGGAGACCCAGTACTTC	CASSQYLGLETQYF
TRBV9	-	-	TRBJ1-2	15	TGTGCCAGCAGCGTAGAGGGGGAGGATAACTATGGCTACACCTTC	CASSVEGEDNYGYTF
TRBV27	few	TRBD2	TRBJ2-3	15	TGTGCCAGCACCCGAGCGGGGGGTCGGACAGATACGCAGTATTTT	CASTRAGGRTDTQYF
TRBV18	once	-	TRBJ2-3	11	TGTGCCAGCTCAGCGACAGATACGCAGTATTTT	CASSATDTQYF
TRBV5-6	-	TRBD1	TRBJ1-2	15	TGTGCCAGCAGCTTGTTCCAGGGGGCATCCTATGGCTACACCTTC	CASSLFQGASYGYTF
TRBV7-2	-	-	TRBJ2-5	15	TGTGCCAGCAGCTTAAACCTTGGGACAACGGAGACCCAGTACTTC	CASSLNLGTTETQYF
TRBV27	-	-	TRBJ1-5	13	TGTGCCAGCAGTCCACAGGGTTTATCGCCCCAGCATTTT	CASSPQGLSPQHF
TRBV2	-	-	TRBJ2-3	16	TGTGCCAGCAGTGCGTTGGGGGCGGGGGGCACAGATACGCAGTATTTT	CASSALGAGGTDTQYF